The 15 T cell receptor beta chains below all came from one sample that was sequenced in a study of CD8+ T cells in alopecia areata (dated 2018 in TCRdb). The treatment or condition label for this specimen denotes: oral pan-JAK inhibitor, 5-10 mg twice daily. Libraries came from the immunoSEQ multiplex PCR assay. RNA was extracted from all samples and reverse transcribed into cDNA as template for TCR sequencing. The clones in this table, taken by TCRdb from immuneACCESS, are in-frame only. Not every clone is retained; where verified, under half of the shortfall comes from an unresolved V gene, and the cause of the rest is unknown. Present in this sample are 160,000 or so clones, 58% of which were seen just once. The ten largest clonotypes hold roughly 17% of the sample. The specimen was CD4+ T cells sorted from blood, collected at approximately week 56, from a patient treated with tofacitinib. The receptor set was obtained from a human donor with alopecia areata.

This clone has only one observation. The chain has TRBV2 and TRBJ2-2; TRBD2 might be the D (6 bases). The ends were cut back, 8 bases at V and 5 bases at J, with 21 bases in the middle. The CDR3 covers 16 residues. Germline assignment: CDR1 SNHLY and CDR2 FYNNEI. The CDR3 bases are TGTGCCAGCGGGGGGTCGGACCTGGGCCCTACCGGGGAGCTGTTTTTT. This gives the protein CASGGSDLGPTGELFF.

The chain uses TRBV15 and TRBJ2-7, with 13 bases lining up with TRBD2. Losses at the gene ends were 5 bases for V and 6 bases for J; bases not matched to a gene: 4. The CDR3 is made up of 14 amino acids. Germline V gene data show CDR1 as LNHNV and CDR2 as YYDKDF (reference sequence). CDR3 bases: TGTGCCACCAGCGGGGGACTAGCGGGGCCCGAGCAGTACTTC. Translation: CATSGGLAGPEQYF.

This clone turned up a few times. The chain joins TRBV21-1 to TRBJ1-2; the D segment call TRBD1 is taken from the table without a DNA check. TRBV21-1 is recorded as a pseudogene. The length of the CDR3 is 13 residues. In nucleotides, the CDR3 is TGTGCCAGCGGAAAACAGGGAAGGGATGGCTACACCTTC. The encoded protein is CASGKQGRDGYTF.

This chain uses TRBV2 with TRBJ1-1; D is possibly TRBD1 (5 bases). V lost 4 bases and J 4 bases, leaving 10 bases between the germline ends. Germline V gives CDR1 SNHLY, CDR2 FYNNEI. The length of the CDR3 is 13 residues. The CDR3 protein is CASSVDSVTEAFF. CDR3 in DNA: TGTGCCAGCAGTGTAGACAGCGTCACTGAAGCTTTCTTT.

The CDR3 sequence is CASSPYAGLGTDTQYF. CDR3 DNA: TGTGCCAGCAGCCCCTATGCCGGACTGGGCACAGATACGCAGTATTTT. This rearrangement joins TRBV7-6 to TRBJ2-3; possible D gene TRBD2, 5 bases. Per germline, CDR1 SGHVS and CDR2 FNYEAQ. The CDR3 is 16 amino acids. V was trimmed by 5 bases and J by 1 base, leaving 16 bases between them.

This clone was seen more than once but under ten times. The chain links TRBV19 to TRBJ1-2; 10 bases are a match to TRBD1. Germline CDR1 reads LNHDA; CDR2 reads SQIVND (reference sequence). Germline trimming cut 6 bases from V and 7 bases from J; bases unmatched to any gene: 5. The CDR3 is 13 residues long. CDR3 region: CASSPGQGTGYTF. The DNA of the CDR3 is TGTGCCAGTAGCCCGGGACAGGGGACTGGCTACACCTTC.

As to this clone: This probably arose from a read error, given a far larger clone one base away. The chain combines TRBV30 with TRBJ1-2, with D perhaps TRBD1 (6 bases). The CDR3 loop spans 14 amino acids. CDR1 is GTSNPN and CDR2 is SVGIG in the germline V gene (reference sequence). CDR3 protein: CAWCVIQGQDGYTF. The CDR3 bases are TGTGCCTGGTGTGTAATCCAGGGGCAGGATGGCTACACCTTC.

V and J are TRBV30 and TRBJ1-3; D call uncertain. Germline V lookup: CDR1 GTSNPN, CDR2 SVGIG (reference sequence). Deletions cut 5 bases from V and 0 bases from J, with 5 bases between. The CDR3 extends over 12 amino acids. The CDR3 sequence: CAWDGSGNTIYF. CDR3 DNA sequence: TGTGCCTGGGACGGCTCTGGAAACACCATATATTTT.

V is TRBV30 and J is TRBJ1-2, with D uncertain. Trimming took 3 bases from V and 7 from J, leaving 15 bases between them. This CDR3 region has 13 residues. Germline V gene data show CDR1 as GTSNPN and CDR2 as SVGIG (reference sequence). CDR3 in DNA: TGTGCCTGGAGATCGTTCAGTAAGGGTGGCTACACCTTC. It codes for CAWRSFSKGGYTF.

The rearrangement links TRBV5-1 to TRBJ2-7, with a possible D match to TRBD1 (5 bases). Trimming pared 1 base from V and 3 bases from J, leaving 11 bases between. The V gene's germline CDR1 is SGHRS and CDR2 YFSETQ. The CDR3 is 14 residues long. Written as DNA, the CDR3 is TGCGCCAGCAGCTTGCAACAGGCTGACTACGAGCAGTACTTC. It is translated as CASSLQQADYEQYF.

This clone was detected only once. The chain uses TRBV28 and TRBJ2-3, with D uncertain. CDR1 and CDR2 (germline): MDHEN, SYDVKM. The CDR3 spans 13 residues. V shed 5 bases and J shed 3 bases, with 9 bases lying between them. CDR3 in DNA: TGTGCCAGCAGTAGCACTGTTACAGATACGCAGTATTTT. Translation gives CASSSTVTDTQYF.

The genes are TRBV5-6 and TRBJ1-2; no reliable D call. V was cut by 0 bases and J by 6 bases, with 15 bases left in between. The CDR3 has 15 amino acids. Germline CDR1 reads SGHDT; CDR2 reads YYEEEE. CDR3 bases: TGTGCCAGCAGCTTGGGAAGTCTCGACGGGAATGGCTACACCTTC. Protein sequence: CASSLGSLDGNGYTF.

This chain joins TRBV2 and TRBJ2-7, with 9 bases matching TRBD1. V lost 7 bases and J lost 4; bases outside the gene matches: 11. This CDR3 comprises 15 residues. The V gene's germline CDR1 is SNHLY and CDR2 FYNNEI. CDR3 DNA: TGTGCCAGCAACTTTATGGGACAGGGACCGTACGAGCAGTACTTC. Amino acid sequence: CASNFMGQGPYEQYF. Full variable domain (remainder filled in from reference TRBV2 and TRBJ2-7): EPEVTQTPSHQVTQMGQEVILRCVPISNHLYFYWYRQILGQKVEFLVSFYNNEISEKSEIFDDQFSVERPDGSNFTLKIRSTKLEDSAMYFCASNFMGQGPYEQYFGPGTRLTVT.

This sequence joins TRBV29-1 and TRBJ2-2; 8 nucleotides agree with TRBD1. Losses at the gene ends were 4 bases for V and 4 bases for J; bases not matched to a gene: 5. CDR3 size: 14 residues. Germline lookup yields CDR1 SQVTM and CDR2 ANQGSEA. The CDR3 nucleotides read TGCAGCGTTGGTGAGGACAGGGTCACCGGGGAGCTGTTTTTT. It specifies CSVGEDRVTGELFF.

The V and J genes are TRBV10-3 and TRBJ2-7; 7 nucleotides match TRBD1. CDR1 ENHRY and CDR2 SYGVKD come from the germline V gene. V trimming: 3 bases; J trimming: 2 bases; junction bases outside the gene matches: 19. The CDR3 is made up of 19 amino acids. CDR3 loop: CAISDEGARGAGGTYEQYF. DNA for the CDR3: TGTGCCATCAGTGATGAGGGGGCGCGAGGCGCGGGTGGTACCTACGAGCAGTACTTC.